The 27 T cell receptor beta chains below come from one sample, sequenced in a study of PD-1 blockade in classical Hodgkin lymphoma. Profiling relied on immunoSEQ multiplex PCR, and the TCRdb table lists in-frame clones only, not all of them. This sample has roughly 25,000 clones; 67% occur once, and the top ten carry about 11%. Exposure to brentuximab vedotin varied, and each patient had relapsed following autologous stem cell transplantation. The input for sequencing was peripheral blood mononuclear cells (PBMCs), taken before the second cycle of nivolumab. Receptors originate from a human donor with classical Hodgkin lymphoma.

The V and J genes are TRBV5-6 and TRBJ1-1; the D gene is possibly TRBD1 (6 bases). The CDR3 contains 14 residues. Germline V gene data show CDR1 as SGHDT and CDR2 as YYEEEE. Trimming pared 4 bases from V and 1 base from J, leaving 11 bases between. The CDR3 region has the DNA TGTGCCAGCAGCCCGGGGACACCGAACACTGAAGCTTTCTTT. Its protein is CASSPGTPNTEAFF.

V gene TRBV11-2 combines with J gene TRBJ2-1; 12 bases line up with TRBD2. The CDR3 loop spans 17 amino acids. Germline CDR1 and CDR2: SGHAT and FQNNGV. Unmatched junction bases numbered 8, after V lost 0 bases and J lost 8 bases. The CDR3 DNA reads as TGTGCCAGCAGCTTAGAGCTTGGACTAGCGGGATTCGATGAGCAGTTCTTC. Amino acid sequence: CASSLELGLAGFDEQFF.

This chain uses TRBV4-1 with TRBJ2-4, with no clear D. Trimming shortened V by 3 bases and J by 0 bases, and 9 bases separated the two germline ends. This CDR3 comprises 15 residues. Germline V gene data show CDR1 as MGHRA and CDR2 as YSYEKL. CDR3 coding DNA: TGCGCCAGCAGCCACGGACGGGTAGCCAAAAACATTCAGTACTTC. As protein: CASSHGRVAKNIQYF.

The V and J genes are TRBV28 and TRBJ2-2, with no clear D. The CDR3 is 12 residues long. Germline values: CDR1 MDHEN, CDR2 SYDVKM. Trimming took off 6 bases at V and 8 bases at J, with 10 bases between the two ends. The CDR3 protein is CASSLGRGELFF. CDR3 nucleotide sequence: TGTGCCAGCAGCCTGGGTAGGGGGGAGCTGTTTTTT.

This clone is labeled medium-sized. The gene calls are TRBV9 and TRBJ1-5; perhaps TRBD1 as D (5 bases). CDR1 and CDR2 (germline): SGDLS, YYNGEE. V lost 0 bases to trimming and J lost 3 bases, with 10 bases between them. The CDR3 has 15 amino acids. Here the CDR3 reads CASSVAGENNQPQHF. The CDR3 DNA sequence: TGTGCCAGCAGCGTAGCGGGGGAAAACAATCAGCCCCAGCATTTT.

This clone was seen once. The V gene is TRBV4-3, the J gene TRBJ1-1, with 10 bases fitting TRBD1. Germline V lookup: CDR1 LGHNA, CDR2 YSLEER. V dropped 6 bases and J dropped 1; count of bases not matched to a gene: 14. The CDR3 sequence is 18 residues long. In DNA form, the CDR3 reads TGCGCCAGCAGTGGCGGGACAGGGGCCAACTTGGGGAACACTGAAGCTTTCTTT. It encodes CASSGGTGANLGNTEAFF.

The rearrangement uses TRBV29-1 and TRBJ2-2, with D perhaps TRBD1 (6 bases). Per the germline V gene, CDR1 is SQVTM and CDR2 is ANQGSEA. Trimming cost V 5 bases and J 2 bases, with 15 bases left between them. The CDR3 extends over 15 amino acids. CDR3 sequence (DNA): TGCAGCGTTAACCGGGACAACGCTAACACCGGGGAGCTGTTTTTT. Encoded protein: CSVNRDNANTGELFF.

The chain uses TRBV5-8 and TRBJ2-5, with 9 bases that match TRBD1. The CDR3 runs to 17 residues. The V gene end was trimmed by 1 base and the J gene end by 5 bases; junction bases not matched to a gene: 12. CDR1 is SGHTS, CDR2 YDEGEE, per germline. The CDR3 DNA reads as TGTGCCAGCAGCTTGTTCTCGACAGGGGGAATTTATGAGACCCAGTACTTC. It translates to CASSLFSTGGIYETQYF.

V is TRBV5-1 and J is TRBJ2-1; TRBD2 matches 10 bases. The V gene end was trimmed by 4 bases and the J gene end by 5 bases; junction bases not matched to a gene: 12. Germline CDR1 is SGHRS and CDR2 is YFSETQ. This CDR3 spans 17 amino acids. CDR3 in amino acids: CASSAQGLAWGDNEQFF. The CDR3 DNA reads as TGCGCCAGCAGCGCCCAGGGACTAGCGTGGGGGGACAATGAGCAGTTCTTC. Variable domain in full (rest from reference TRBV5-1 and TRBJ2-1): KAGVTQTPRYLIKTRGQQVTLSCSPISGHRSVSWYQQTPGQGLQFLFEYFSETQRNKGNFPGRFSGRQFSNSRSEMNVSTLELGDSALYLCASSAQGLAWGDNEQFFGPGTRLTVL.

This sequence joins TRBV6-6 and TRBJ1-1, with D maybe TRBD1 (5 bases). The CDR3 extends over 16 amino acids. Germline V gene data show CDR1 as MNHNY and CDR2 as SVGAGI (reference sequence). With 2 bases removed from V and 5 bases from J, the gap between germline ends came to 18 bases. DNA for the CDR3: TGTGCCAGCAGTTACGGCTTGACTCAGGGTGGTACTGAAGCTTTCTTT. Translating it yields CASSYGLTQGGTEAFF.

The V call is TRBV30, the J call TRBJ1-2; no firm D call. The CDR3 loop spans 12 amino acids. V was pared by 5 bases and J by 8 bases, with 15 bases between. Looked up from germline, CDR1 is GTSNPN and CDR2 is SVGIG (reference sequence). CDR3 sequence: CAWEYGHRGYTF. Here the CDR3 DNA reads TGTGCCTGGGAGTATGGCCATAGAGGCTACACCTTC.

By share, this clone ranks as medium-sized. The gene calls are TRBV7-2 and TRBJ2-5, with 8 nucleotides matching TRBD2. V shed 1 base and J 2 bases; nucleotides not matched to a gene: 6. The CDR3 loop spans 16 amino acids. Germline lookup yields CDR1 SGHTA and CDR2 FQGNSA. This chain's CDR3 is CASSLVRSGGQETQYF. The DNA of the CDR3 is TGTGCCAGCAGCTTAGTTAGGTCGGGGGGGCAAGAGACCCAGTACTTC.

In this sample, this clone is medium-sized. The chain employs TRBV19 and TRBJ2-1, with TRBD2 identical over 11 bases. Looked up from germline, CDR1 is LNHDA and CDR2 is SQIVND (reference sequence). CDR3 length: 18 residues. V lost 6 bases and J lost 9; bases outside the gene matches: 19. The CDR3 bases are TGTGCCAGTAGCAAGGGGCTAGCGGGGGGATCTCGGTTAAGTGAGCAGTTCTTC. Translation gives CASSKGLAGGSRLSEQFF. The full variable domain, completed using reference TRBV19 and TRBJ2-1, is DGGITQSPKYLFRKEGQNVTLSCEQNLNHDAMYWYRQDPGQGLRLIYYSQIVNDFQKGDIAEGYSVSREKKESFPLTVTSAQKNPTAFYLCASSKGLAGGSRLSEQFFGPGTRLTVL.

Written as DNA, the CDR3 is TGTGCCAGCAGAATAGGAGGGACTATAAGCTACGAGCAGTACTTC. Translating it yields CASRIGGTISYEQYF. This chain joins TRBV28 and TRBJ2-7, with 7 bases aligning to TRBD2. The CDR3 has 15 residues. The ends lost 6 bases at V and 3 bases at J; junction bases unmatched: 11. The germline V gene has CDR1 MDHEN and CDR2 SYDVKM.

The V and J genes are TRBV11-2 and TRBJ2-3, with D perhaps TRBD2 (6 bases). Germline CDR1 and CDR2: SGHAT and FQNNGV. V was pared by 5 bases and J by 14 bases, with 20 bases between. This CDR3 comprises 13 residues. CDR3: CASSPVAGRLRYF. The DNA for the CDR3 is TGTGCCAGCAGCCCGGTGGCGGGGCGGCTTAGGTATTTT.

The CDR3 DNA is TGTGCCAGCAGCGTAGGACAGGATAGCAATCAGCCCCAGCATTTT. As protein: CASSVGQDSNQPQHF. The rearrangement joins TRBV5-8 to TRBJ1-5, with TRBD1 identical over 7 bases. The CDR3 has 15 amino acids. Unmatched junction bases numbered 4, after V lost 4 bases and J lost 0 bases. Germline V gene sequence: CDR1 SGHTS, CDR2 YDEGEE. Drawing the rest from reference TRBV5-8 and TRBJ1-5, the complete variable domain is EAGVTQSPTHLIKTRGQQATLRCSPISGHTSVYWYQQALGLGLQFLLWYDEGEERNRGNFPPRFSGRQFPNYSSELNVNALELEDSALYLCASSVGQDSNQPQHFGDGTRLSIL.

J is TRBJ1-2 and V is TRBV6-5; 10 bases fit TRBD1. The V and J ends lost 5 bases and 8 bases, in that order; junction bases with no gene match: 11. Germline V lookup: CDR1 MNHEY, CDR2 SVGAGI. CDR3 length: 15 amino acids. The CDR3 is CASSTQGQGLLGYTF. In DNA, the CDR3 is TGTGCCAGCAGTACGCAGGGACAGGGGCTATTGGGCTACACCTTC.

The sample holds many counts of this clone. The CDR3 bases are TGTGCCAGCAGCTCGGTGGGCAGGGGGAACACCGGGGAGCTGTTTTTT. Amino acids: CASSSVGRGNTGELFF. The genes are TRBV11-3 and TRBJ2-2; possible D gene TRBD1, 6 bases. V gave up 4 bases and J gave up 1 base, with 13 bases separating them. There are 16 residues in the CDR3. Germline V gene data show CDR1 as SGHNT and CDR2 as YENEEA.

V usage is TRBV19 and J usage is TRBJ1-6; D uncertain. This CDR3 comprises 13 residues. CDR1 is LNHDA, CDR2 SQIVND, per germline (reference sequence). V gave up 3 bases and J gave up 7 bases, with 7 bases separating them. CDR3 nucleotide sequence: TGTGCCAGTAGTATTTCGGGGAATTCACCCCTCCACTTT. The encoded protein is CASSISGNSPLHF.

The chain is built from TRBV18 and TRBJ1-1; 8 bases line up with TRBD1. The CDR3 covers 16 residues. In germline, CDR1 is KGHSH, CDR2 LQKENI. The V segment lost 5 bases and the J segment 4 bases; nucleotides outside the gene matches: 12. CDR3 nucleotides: TGTGCCAGCTCATCCGCCATCTCAGGGGGCCGCACTGAAGCTTTCTTT. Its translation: CASSSAISGGRTEAFF.

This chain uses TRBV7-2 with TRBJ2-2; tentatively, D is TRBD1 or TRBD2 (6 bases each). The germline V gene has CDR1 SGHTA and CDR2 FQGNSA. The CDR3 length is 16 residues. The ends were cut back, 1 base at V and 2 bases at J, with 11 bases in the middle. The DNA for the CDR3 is TGTGCCAGCAGCTTAGTAGGGGGGTCTAACACCGGGGAGCTGTTTTTT. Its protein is CASSLVGGSNTGELFF.

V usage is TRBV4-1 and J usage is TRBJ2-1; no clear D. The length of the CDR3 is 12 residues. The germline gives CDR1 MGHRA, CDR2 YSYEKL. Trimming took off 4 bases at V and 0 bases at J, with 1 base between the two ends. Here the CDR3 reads CASSPSYNEQFF. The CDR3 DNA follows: TGCGCCAGCAGCCCCTCCTACAATGAGCAGTTCTTC.

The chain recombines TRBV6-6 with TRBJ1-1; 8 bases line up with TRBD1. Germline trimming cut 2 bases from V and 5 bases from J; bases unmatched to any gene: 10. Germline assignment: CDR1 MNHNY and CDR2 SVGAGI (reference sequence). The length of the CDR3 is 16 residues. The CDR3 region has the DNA TGTGCCAGCAGTTACGGGAAGATACAGGGGGGAACTGAAGCTTTCTTT. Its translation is CASSYGKIQGGTEAFF.

CDR3 DNA sequence: TGCGCCAGCAGCCCCATAGAATTCACAGATACGCAGTATTTT. This codes for CASSPIEFTDTQYF. The rearrangement uses TRBV4-1 and TRBJ2-3; D uncertain. Germline V gives CDR1 MGHRA, CDR2 YSYEKL. Trimming stripped 4 bases from V and 2 bases from J, with 10 bases between. This CDR3 contains 14 residues.

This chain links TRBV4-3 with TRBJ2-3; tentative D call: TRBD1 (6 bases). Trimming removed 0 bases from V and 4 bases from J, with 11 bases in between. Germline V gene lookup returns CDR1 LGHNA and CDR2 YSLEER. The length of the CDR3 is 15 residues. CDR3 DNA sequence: TGCGCCAGCAGCCAAGATGGGGCAGGGGCAGATACGCAGTATTTT. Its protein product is CASSQDGAGADTQYF.

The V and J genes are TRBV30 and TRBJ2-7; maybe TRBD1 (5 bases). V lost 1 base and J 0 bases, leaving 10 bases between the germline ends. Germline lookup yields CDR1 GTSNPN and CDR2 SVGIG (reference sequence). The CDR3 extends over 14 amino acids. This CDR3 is CAWSGGSLSYEQYF. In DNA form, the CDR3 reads TGTGCCTGGAGTGGGGGCAGCCTCTCCTACGAGCAGTACTTC.

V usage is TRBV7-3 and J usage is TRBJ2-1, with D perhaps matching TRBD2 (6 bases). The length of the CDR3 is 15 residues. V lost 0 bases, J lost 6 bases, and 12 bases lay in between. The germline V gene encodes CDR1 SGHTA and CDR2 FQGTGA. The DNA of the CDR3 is TGTGCCAGCAGCTTAACTAGCGGATACTCCAATGAGCAGTTCTTC. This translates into CASSLTSGYSNEQFF.